Shown below are 29 T cell receptor beta chains from a single sample sequenced in a study of patients and donors after allogeneic stem cell transplantation. TCRdb re-derived calls from the RT-PCR reads in MiXCR, one entry per CDR3 protein. The table shows about 87,000 distinct CDR3 sequences, with approximately 5% occurring only once. Material for sequencing was blood, either unsorted or a sorted T cell fraction (not recorded which). Receptors originate from a human donor who was either an allogeneic HSCT recipient or a stem cell or donor lymphocyte infusion donor (not recorded which). It is not recorded whose cells these are; they may come from a transplant donor.

This clonotype was counted between two and nine times. The chain has TRBV5-4 and TRBJ2-7; TRBD1 matches 10 bases. This CDR3 contains 16 residues. Germline-derived CDR1 and CDR2 are SGHNT and YYREEE (reference sequence). Trimming at V came to 1 base and at J to 5 bases, leaving 9 bases not matched to a gene. CDR3 coding DNA: TGTGCCAGCAGCTTGCCTGGGACAGGGGTTGTCAACGAGCAGTACTTC. As protein: CASSLPGTGVVNEQYF.

This clonotype was seen many times. CDR3 nucleotides: TGTGCCATATGGACAGTAAATGACTATGGCTACACCTTC. Translated: CAIWTVNDYGYTF. The V and J genes are TRBV2 and TRBJ1-2; D perhaps matches TRBD1 (6 bases). CDR1 SNHLY and CDR2 FYNNEI come from the germline V gene. This CDR3 is 13 amino acids long. V was trimmed by 10 bases and J by 3 bases, leaving 15 bases between them.

In its sample, this clonotype was seen many times. The chain joins TRBV5-1 to TRBJ1-2, with TRBD1 identical over 8 bases. CDR1 and CDR2 from the germline V gene are SGHRS and YFSETQ. The CDR3 loop spans 17 amino acids. J lost 2 bases, V lost 0 bases, and 9 bases had no gene match. The CDR3 reads CASSLVGQGRGNYGYTF. The CDR3 coding sequence is TGCGCCAGCAGCTTGGTTGGACAGGGAAGAGGGAACTATGGCTACACCTTC.

Judged by abundance, this clonotype is medium-sized. The chain joins TRBV7-8 to TRBJ1-5; maybe TRBD1 (6 bases). The V gene lost 5 bases and the J gene lost 10 bases, with 18 bases spanning the gap. Germline lookup yields CDR1 SGHVS and CDR2 FQNEAQ. The CDR3 is 14 residues long. CDR3: CASSLGQFETPQHF. In DNA form, the CDR3 reads TGTGCCAGCAGCCTTGGACAGTTCGAGACTCCCCAGCATTTT.

This clonotype was counted ten times or more. The J gene is TRBJ2-3, the V gene TRBV9; D ambiguous. The CDR3 has 16 amino acids. Trimming removed 0 bases at V and 2 bases at J, with 13 bases between. Per germline, CDR1 SGDLS and CDR2 YYNGEE. The CDR3 nucleotides are TGTGCCAGCAGCGTAGGGCGACGGACCCCCACAGATACGCAGTATTTT. It encodes CASSVGRRTPTDTQYF. The whole variable domain, remainder taken from reference TRBV9 and TRBJ2-3, is DSGVTQTPKHLITATGQRVTLRCSPRSGDLSVYWYQQSLDQGLQFLIQYYNGEERAKGNILERFSAQQFPDLHSELNLSSLELGDSALYFCASSVGRRTPTDTQYFGPGTRLTVL.

The table lists this clonotype with many counts. The J gene is TRBJ1-1, the V gene TRBV30; possible D gene TRBD1, 6 bases. The CDR3 covers 14 residues. CDR1 GTSNPN and CDR2 SVGIG come from the germline V gene (reference sequence). Deletions cut 0 bases from V and 4 bases from J, with 12 bases between. CDR3 residues: CAWSVLTGGTEAFF. In DNA form, the CDR3 reads TGTGCCTGGAGTGTGTTGACAGGAGGCACTGAAGCTTTCTTT.

This clonotype was recorded many times. V gene TRBV29-1 combines with J gene TRBJ2-1; 12 bases are a match to TRBD2. V shed 4 bases and J 9 bases; nucleotides not matched to a gene: 7. This CDR3 region has 14 residues. Germline V lookup: CDR1 SQVTM, CDR2 ANQGSEA. CDR3 sequence (DNA): TGCAGCGTTGTCCTAGCGGGGGGGCCGAGTGAGCAGTTCTTC. Protein product: CSVVLAGGPSEQFF.

This clonotype was recorded many times. CDR3 sequence (DNA): TGTGCCAGCAGTGGGGGTGACTATAAGTTCTTC. Translation gives CASSGGDYKFF. This chain links TRBV2 with TRBJ2-1, with D possibly TRBD2 on 5 matching bases. This CDR3 has 11 residues. The germline V gene encodes CDR1 SNHLY and CDR2 FYNNEI. V lost 4 bases, J lost 14 bases, and 12 bases lay in between.

In this sample, this clonotype turned up many times. The chain couples TRBV12-3 or TRBV12-4 to TRBJ1-5; TRBD1 might be the D (5 bases). The CDR3 sequence is 14 residues long. Trimming pared 5 bases from V and 3 bases from J, leaving 11 bases between. The CDR3 reads CASSRTQTNQPQHF. CDR3 sequence (DNA): TGTGCCAGCAGTCGGACACAAACCAATCAGCCCCAGCATTTT.

V gene TRBV19 combines with J gene TRBJ2-2; TRBD2 matches at 14 bases. This CDR3 comprises 17 residues. Losses at the gene ends were 10 bases for V and 3 bases for J; bases not matched to a gene: 10. Germline assignment: CDR1 LNHDA and CDR2 SQIVND (reference sequence). Here the CDR3 reads CATAGLAGERYTGELFF. CDR3 nucleotide sequence: TGTGCCACCGCGGGACTAGCGGGAGAGCGGTACACCGGGGAGCTGTTTTTT.

This clonotype was observed many times. The J gene is TRBJ2-5, the V gene TRBV7-8; 7 nucleotides agree with TRBD2. The V gene end was trimmed by 1 base and the J gene end by 1 base; junction bases not matched to a gene: 3. The CDR3 runs to 15 residues. Germline CDR1 SGHVS, CDR2 FQNEAQ. CDR3 amino acids: CASSLVWGGQETQYF. The CDR3 DNA reads as TGTGCCAGCAGCTTAGTCTGGGGGGGCCAAGAGACCCAGTACTTC. Full variable domain (remainder filled in from reference TRBV7-8 and TRBJ2-5): GAGVSQSPRYKVAKRGQDVALRCDPISGHVSLFWYQQALGQGPEFLTYFQNEAQLDKSGLPSDRFFAERPEGSVSTLKIQRTQQEDSAVYLCASSLVWGGQETQYFGPGTRLLVL.

This clonotype was seen at least ten times. This chain connects TRBV7-7 to TRBJ2-2; 8 positions match TRBD2. CDR1 is SSHAT and CDR2 is FNYEAQ in the germline V gene (reference sequence). The junction had 10 bases not matched to a gene; V was cut back by 5 bases and J by 5 bases. The CDR3 sequence is 16 residues long. The chain's CDR3 is CASSPGAGVGTGELFF. CDR3 nucleotide sequence: TGTGCCAGCAGCCCTGGAGCGGGAGTAGGGACCGGGGAGCTGTTTTTT.

This clonotype has a count of ten or more. CDR3 amino acids: CATSRDGPHSNQPQHF. The CDR3, as DNA: TGTGCCACCAGCAGAGATGGCCCACATAGCAATCAGCCCCAGCATTTT. The chain uses TRBV15 and TRBJ1-5, with D hard to call. Trimming left V 0 bases short and J 0 bases short, with 9 bases between. The CDR3 is made up of 16 amino acids. CDR1 and CDR2 (germline): LNHNV, YYDKDF (reference sequence).

The table lists this clonotype with many counts. V and J are TRBV15 and TRBJ1-2; no clear D. Germline CDR1 LNHNV, CDR2 YYDKDF (reference sequence). Trimming removed 0 bases at V and 8 bases at J, with 7 bases between. CDR3 size: 12 residues. The CDR3, as DNA: TGTGCCACCAGCAGAGAATTAGTAGGCTACACCTTC. It specifies CATSRELVGYTF.

Ten or more counts support this clonotype. The V gene is TRBV7-3, the J gene TRBJ2-1; D not certain. The CDR3 sequence is 14 residues long. The V and J ends lost 2 bases and 6 bases respectively, with 11 bases between them. Germline values: CDR1 SGHTA, CDR2 FQGTGA. CDR3 region: CASSLEVQSNEQFF. CDR3 sequence (DNA): TGTGCCAGCAGCTTAGAGGTTCAGTCCAATGAGCAGTTCTTC.

This clonotype was recorded at least ten times. The gene calls are TRBV29-1 and TRBJ2-1; 9 positions agree with TRBD1. This CDR3 region has 14 residues. Germline trimming cut 3 bases from V and 5 bases from J; bases unmatched to any gene: 5. Germline lookup yields CDR1 SQVTM and CDR2 ANQGSEA. The CDR3 is CSVDRDRVDNEQFF. The CDR3 nucleotides read TGCAGCGTTGATCGGGACAGGGTTGACAATGAGCAGTTCTTC.

This clonotype was picked up many times. V usage is TRBV11-2 and J usage is TRBJ2-1; D call uncertain. CDR3 length equals 13 residues. Between the trimmed V and J ends, which lost 4 bases and 5 bases, there was a span of 9 bases. Germline V gene data show CDR1 as SGHAT and CDR2 as FQNNGV. The chain's CDR3 is CASSSIRHNEQFF. The CDR3 bases are TGTGCCAGCAGCTCCATCAGACACAATGAGCAGTTCTTC.

This clonotype came up many times. The chain employs TRBV30 and TRBJ2-5; tentatively, D is TRBD1 (6 bases). V shed 0 bases and J shed 5 bases, with 10 bases lying between them. Germline CDR1 reads GTSNPN; CDR2 reads SVGIG (reference sequence). The CDR3 loop spans 13 amino acids. This chain's CDR3 is CAWSVPQGETQYF. The CDR3 nucleotides read TGTGCCTGGAGTGTACCGCAGGGGGAGACCCAGTACTTC.

This clonotype was recorded a few times. This chain joins TRBV11-2 and TRBJ2-3; 13 bases match TRBD2. Germline loops: CDR1 SGHAT, CDR2 FQNNGV. The trim removed 4 bases at V and 1 base at J, leaving 8 bases unmatched. The CDR3 is 18 residues long. CDR3 residues: CASSYGTSGTPRTDTQYF. DNA for the CDR3: TGTGCCAGCAGCTATGGGACTAGCGGGACCCCTCGCACAGATACGCAGTATTTT. The full variable domain, in which reference TRBV11-2 and TRBJ2-3 provide the parts outside the CDR3, is EAGVAQSPRYKIIEKRQSVAFWCNPISGHATLYWYQQILGQGPKLLIQFQNNGVVDDSQLPKDRFSAERLKGVDSTLKIQPAKLEDSAVYLCASSYGTSGTPRTDTQYFGPGTRLTVL.

This clonotype came up many times. This chain links TRBV27 with TRBJ1-2; no clear D gene. The CDR3 consists of 12 residues. V was pared by 4 bases and J by 4 bases, with 7 bases between. The germline V gene encodes CDR1 MNHEY and CDR2 SMNVEV (reference sequence). The CDR3 spells CASSSTSYGYTF. CDR3 DNA sequence: TGTGCCAGCAGTTCCACGAGCTATGGCTACACCTTC.

This clonotype was observed many times. The rearrangement uses TRBV15 and TRBJ1-4; D ambiguous. V lost 0 bases and J 5 bases, leaving 10 bases between the germline ends. The CDR3 runs to 15 residues. In germline, CDR1 is LNHNV, CDR2 YYDKDF (reference sequence). As DNA, the CDR3 is TGTGCCACCAGCAGAGATAAAGGGAACAATGAAAAACTGTTTTTT. Residues: CATSRDKGNNEKLFF. The variable domain in full, completed from reference TRBV15 and TRBJ1-4, reads DAMVIQNPRYQVTQFGKPVTLSCSQTLNHNVMYWYQQKSSQAPKLLFHYYDKDFNNEADTPDNFQSRRPNTSFCFLDIRSPGLGDTAMYLCATSRDKGNNEKLFFGSGTQLSVL.

Many counts were recorded for this clonotype. The CDR3 DNA reads TGTGCCAGCACCCCCTCGACAGGGCGGAATTCACCCCTCCACTTT. This encodes CASTPSTGRNSPLHF. The rearrangement uses TRBV6-1 and TRBJ1-6; 7 bases line up with TRBD1. The V gene's germline CDR1 is MNHNS and CDR2 SASEGT. This CDR3 contains 15 residues. The V segment lost 7 bases and the J segment 7 bases; nucleotides outside the gene matches: 10.

V usage is TRBV12-3 or TRBV12-4 and J usage is TRBJ1-6; D unresolved. V dropped 0 bases and J dropped 9 bases, with 15 bases sitting between them. The CDR3 loop spans 16 amino acids. In DNA, the CDR3 is TGTGCCAGCAGTTTAGCGCGTCGGCAGGATGGTTCACCCCTCCACTTT. Translated, it gives CASSLARRQDGSPLHF.

The sample holds many counts of this clonotype. The chain employs TRBV20-1 and TRBJ1-2, with 8 positions matching TRBD1. The CDR3 length is 16 residues. The germline CDR1 and CDR2 sequences are DFQATT and SNEGSKA (reference sequence). Trimming cost V 1 base and J 8 bases; bases outside gene matches: 15. The CDR3 bases are TGCAGTGCTAGAGGCCAAACACCGGACAGGGAGGAAGGCTACACCTTC. Amino acids: CSARGQTPDREEGYTF.

This chain links TRBV7-3 with TRBJ1-2; tentatively, D is TRBD1 (6 bases). V was trimmed by 3 bases and J by 12 bases, leaving 17 bases between them. Germline V gene lookup returns CDR1 SGHTA and CDR2 FQGTGA. CDR3 length: 13 residues. DNA of the CDR3: TGTGCCAGCAGCTTTTCACCAGGGGATACGCACACCTTC. As protein: CASSFSPGDTHTF. Drawing the rest from reference TRBV7-3 and TRBJ1-2, the complete variable domain is GAGVSQTPSNKVTEKGKYVELRCDPISGHTALYWYRQSLGQGPEFLIYFQGTGAADDSGLPNDRFFAVRPEGSVSTLKIQRTERGDSAVYLCASSFSPGDTHTFGSGTRLTVV.

The chain recombines TRBV5-4 with TRBJ2-4, with D possibly TRBD1 on 5 matching bases. CDR1 and CDR2 from the germline V gene are SGHNT and YYREEE (reference sequence). The length of the CDR3 is 17 residues. The V end was cut by 4 bases, the J end by 0 bases, with 17 bases between. DNA of the CDR3: TGTGCCAGCAGCAACCCGGACATCGCCATAGCCAAAAACATTCAGTACTTC. Amino acid sequence: CASSNPDIAIAKNIQYF.

This clonotype was counted at least ten times. The V and J genes are TRBV7-9 and TRBJ2-7; D uncertain. The germline CDR1 and CDR2 sequences are SEHNR and FQNEAQ (reference sequence). The length of the CDR3 is 14 residues. Between the trimmed V and J ends, which lost 5 bases and 1 base, there was a span of 12 bases. The DNA for the CDR3 is TGTGCCAGCAGCATATCAGGAACGTCCTACGAGCAGTACTTC. It is translated as CASSISGTSYEQYF. Full variable domain (outside the CDR3, taken from reference TRBV7-9 and TRBJ2-7): DTGVSQNPRHKITKRGQNVTFRCDPISEHNRLYWYRQTLGQGPEFLTYFQNEAQLEKSRLLSDRFSAERPKGSFSTLEIQRTEQGDSAMYLCASSISGTSYEQYFGPGTRLTVT.

Ten or more counts support this clonotype. The genes are TRBV18 and TRBJ1-5, with D hard to call. The V end was cut by 5 bases, the J end by 2 bases, with 10 bases between. The CDR3 contains 14 residues. Germline CDR1 is KGHSH and CDR2 is LQKENI. CDR3 bases: TGTGCCAGCTCAACACGAGGAGGCAATCAGCCCCAGCATTTT. Protein: CASSTRGGNQPQHF.

This clonotype was seen at least ten times. The V gene is TRBV4-2, the J gene TRBJ2-3; TRBD1 matches 8 bases. Germline V CDR1 and CDR2: LGHNA, YNFKEQ. This CDR3 is built from 14 residues. Trimming cost V 4 bases and J 5 bases; bases outside gene matches: 5. CDR3 nucleotide sequence: TGTGCCAGCAGCCCCGGACAGGGCGGAGATACGCAGTATTTT. Protein sequence: CASSPGQGGDTQYF.